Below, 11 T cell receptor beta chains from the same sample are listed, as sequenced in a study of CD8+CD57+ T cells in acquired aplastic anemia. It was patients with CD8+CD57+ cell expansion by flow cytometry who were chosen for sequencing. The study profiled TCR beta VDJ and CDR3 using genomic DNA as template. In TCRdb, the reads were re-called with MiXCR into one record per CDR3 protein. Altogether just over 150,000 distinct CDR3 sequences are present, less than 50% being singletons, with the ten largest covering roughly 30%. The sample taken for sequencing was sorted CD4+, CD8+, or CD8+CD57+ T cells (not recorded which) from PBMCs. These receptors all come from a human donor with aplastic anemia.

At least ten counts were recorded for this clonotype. The CDR3 is CASRTSGLAVQETQYF. The CDR3 DNA follows: TGTGCCAGCAGAACCTCGGGACTAGCGGTACAAGAGACCCAGTACTTC. The chain combines TRBV6-1 with TRBJ2-5; 11 positions match TRBD2. The CDR3 has 16 residues. Looked up from germline, CDR1 is MNHNS and CDR2 is SASEGT. The V gene end was trimmed by 6 bases and the J gene end by 2 bases; junction bases not matched to a gene: 8.

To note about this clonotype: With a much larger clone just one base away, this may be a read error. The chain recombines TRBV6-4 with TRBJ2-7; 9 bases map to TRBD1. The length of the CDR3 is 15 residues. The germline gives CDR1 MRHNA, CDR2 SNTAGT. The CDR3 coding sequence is TGTGCCAGCAGTCAACAGGGGGCGACGACCTACAAGCAGTACTTC. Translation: CASSQQGATTYKQYF.

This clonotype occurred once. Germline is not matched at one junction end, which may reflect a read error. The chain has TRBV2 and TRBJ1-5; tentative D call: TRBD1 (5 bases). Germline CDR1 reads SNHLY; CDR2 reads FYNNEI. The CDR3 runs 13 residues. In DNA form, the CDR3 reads TGTGCCAGCAGGTCGGGGATAGGGTGGGGCCAGCATTTC. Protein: CASRSGIGWGQHF.

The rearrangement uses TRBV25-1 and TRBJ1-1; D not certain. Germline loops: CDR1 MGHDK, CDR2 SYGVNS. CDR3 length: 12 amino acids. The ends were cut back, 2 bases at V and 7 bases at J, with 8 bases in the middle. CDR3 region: CASSERAGEAFF. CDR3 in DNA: TGTGCCAGCAGTGAAAGGGCCGGTGAAGCTTTCTTT.

The CDR3 is CASSAPDRPDSPLHF. CDR3 DNA: TGTGCCAGCAGCGCTCCAGACAGGCCCGATTCACCCCTCCACTTT. The chain employs TRBV5-6 and TRBJ1-6; tentatively, D is TRBD1 (6 bases). Germline V gene lookup returns CDR1 SGHDT and CDR2 YYEEEE. Trimming shortened V by 4 bases and J by 8 bases, and 16 bases separated the two germline ends. The CDR3 totals 15 residues.

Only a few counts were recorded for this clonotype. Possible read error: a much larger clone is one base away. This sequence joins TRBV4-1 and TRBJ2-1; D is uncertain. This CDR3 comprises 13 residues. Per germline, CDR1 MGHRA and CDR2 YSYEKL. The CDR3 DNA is TGCGCCAGCAGCCAAGCCCAATACAATGAGCGGTTCTTC. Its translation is CASSQAQYNERFF.

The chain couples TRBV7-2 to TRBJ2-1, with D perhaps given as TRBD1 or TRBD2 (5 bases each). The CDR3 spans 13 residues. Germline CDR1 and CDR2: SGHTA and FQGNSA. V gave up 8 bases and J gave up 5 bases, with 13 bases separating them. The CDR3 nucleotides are TGTGCCAGCGGAGGCAGGGTTGACAATGAGCAGTTCTTC. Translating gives CASGGRVDNEQFF.

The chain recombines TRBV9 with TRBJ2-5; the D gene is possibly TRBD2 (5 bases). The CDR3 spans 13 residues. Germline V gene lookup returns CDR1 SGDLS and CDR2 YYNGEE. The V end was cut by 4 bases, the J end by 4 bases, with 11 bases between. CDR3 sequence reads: CASSFGLGETQYF. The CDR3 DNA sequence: TGTGCCAGCAGCTTCGGACTTGGAGAGACCCAGTACTTC. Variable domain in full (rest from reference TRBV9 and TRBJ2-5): DSGVTQTPKHLITATGQRVTLRCSPRSGDLSVYWYQQSLDQGLQFLIQYYNGEERAKGNILERFSAQQFPDLHSELNLSSLELGDSALYFCASSFGLGETQYFGPGTRLLVL.

CDR3 amino acids: CSVEDRQTSGTWTDTQYF. The CDR3 nucleotides are TGCAGCGTTGAAGATCGGCAGACTAGCGGGACATGGACAGATACGCAGTATTTT. The chain carries TRBV29-1 and TRBJ2-3, with TRBD2 matching 11 bases. V shed 0 bases and J 3 bases; nucleotides not matched to a gene: 11. CDR3 length: 18 amino acids. CDR1 and CDR2 from the germline V gene are SQVTM and ANQGSEA.

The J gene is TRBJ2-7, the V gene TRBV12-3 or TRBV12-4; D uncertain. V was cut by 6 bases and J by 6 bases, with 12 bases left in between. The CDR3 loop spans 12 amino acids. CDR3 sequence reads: CASSVNGREQYF. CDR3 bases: TGTGCCAGCAGCGTTAATGGGCGCGAGCAGTACTTC.

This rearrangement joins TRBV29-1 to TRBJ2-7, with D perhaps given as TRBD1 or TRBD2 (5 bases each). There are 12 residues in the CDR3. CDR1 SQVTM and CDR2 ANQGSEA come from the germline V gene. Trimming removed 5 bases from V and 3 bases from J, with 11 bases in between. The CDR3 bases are TGCAGCGTTAAAGGGGACGGCTACGAGCAGTACTTC. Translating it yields CSVKGDGYEQYF.